Listed below are T cell receptor beta chains from one sample, sequenced in a study of post-analysis software for immune sequencing data. TCRdb passed the PCR reads through MiXCR, listing each CDR3 protein once. The table records fewer than 550,000 distinct CDR3 sequences, about a third of them present only once. Sequenced sample: blood. These receptors came from a girl aged 2 to 17 with multiple sclerosis. CDR3s include the opening cysteine and the closing phenylalanine or tryptophan. The D gene is left open where the match is weak. A row's size may be missing; if present it is once, few, many or a size class.

>TRBJ2-1|TRBV11-2|few|NA
TGTGCCAGCAGCTTAGATTTTGGGAGCAATGAGCAGTTCTTC
CASSLDFGSNEQFF
>TRBJ1-5|TRBV5-1|NA|TRBD1
TGCGCCAGCAGCCTGGGGACAGGGGGCGATCAGCCCCAGCATTTT
CASSLGTGGDQPQHF
>TRBJ2-3|TRBV5-1|NA|TRBD1
TGCGCCAGCAGCTTACAACAGGGGTTGGATACGCAGTATTTT
CASSLQQGLDTQYF
>TRBJ1-1|TRBV20-1|few|NA
TGCAGTGCAGGGACCAGGACGGGGAACACTGAAGCTTTCTTT
CSAGTRTGNTEAFF
>TRBJ1-4|TRBV20-1|NA|NA
TGCAGTGCTAGAGATGGGGGGGACATCATTGAAAAACTGTTTTTT
CSARDGGDIIEKLFF
>TRBJ1-1|TRBV6-1|NA|NA
TGTGCCAGCAGTGAATTCACGGTCACTGAAGCTTTCTTT
CASSEFTVTEAFF
>TRBJ1-5|TRBV29-1|few|TRBD1
TGCAGCGTCGAAGGACAGGCCAATCAGCCCCAGCATTTT
CSVEGQANQPQHF
>TRBJ2-3|TRBV5-1|few|NA
TGCGCCAGCAGCTTGACAGAGGCAGATACGCAGTATTTT
CASSLTEADTQYF
>TRBJ2-6|TRBV11-2|NA|TRBD2
TGTGCCAGCACCACACTAGCGGGTTTTTCTGGGGCCAACGTCCGGACTTTC
CASTTLAGFSGANVRTF
>TRBJ2-1|TRBV10-3|few|NA
TGTGCCATCAGTGAACCGGTTCGATCGGGGCAGTTCTTC
CAISEPVRSGQFF
>TRBJ2-4|TRBV4-1|NA|NA
TGCGCCAGCAGCCAAGAGGGCCGCCAGGATAAAAACATTCAGTACTTC
CASSQEGRQDKNIQYF
>TRBJ1-1|TRBV5-1|few|NA
TGCGCCAGCAGCTTCCGGAGGGGAAAGGTGAACGCTGAAGCTTTCTTT
CASSFRRGKVNAEAFF
>TRBJ1-1|TRBV18|few|NA
TGTGCCAGCTCACCTGGCCATCAGAACACTGAAGCTTTCTTT
CASSPGHQNTEAFF
>TRBJ2-5|TRBV2|few|NA
TGTGCCAGCAGGTTAGAGCGGGAAGAGACCCAGTACTTC
CASRLEREETQYF
>TRBJ1-1|TRBV6-1|many|NA
TGTGCCAGCATCTCGGGAGAGAACACTGAAGCTTTCTTT
CASISGENTEAFF
>TRBJ1-2|TRBV12-3/TRBV12-4|few|TRBD1
TGTGCCAGCAGTTTAGGGGGACAGGGTAGTGGCTACACCTTC
CASSLGGQGSGYTF
>TRBJ2-5|TRBV20-1|NA|TRBD2
TGCAGTGCAAGCCTCGGTGCTAGCGGGGGGCAAGAGACCCAGTACTTC
CSASLGASGGQETQYF
>TRBJ1-2|TRBV4-1|few|NA
TGCGCCAGCAGCCAAGCGTGGGCCAGGGGCTCCTATGGCTACACCTTC
CASSQAWARGSYGYTF
>TRBJ1-4|TRBV7-9|NA|TRBD1
TGTGCCAGCAGCAACGGGACAGGGGCTGAAAAACTGTTTTTT
CASSNGTGAEKLFF
>TRBJ1-6|TRBV6-6|few|TRBD1
TGTGCCAGCAGTTACGCGGGACAGGGGGAAAATTCACCCCTCCACTTT
CASSYAGQGENSPLHF
>TRBJ2-5|TRBV5-6|NA|TRBD1
TGTGCCAGCAGCTGGGGACAGGGGGGCGAGACCCAGTACTTC
CASSWGQGGETQYF
>TRBJ2-7|TRBV6-6|few|TRBD1
TGTGCCAGCAGTCCGGACAGGGGGCGGTACGAGCAGTACTTC
CASSPDRGRYEQYF
>TRBJ2-1|TRBV6-6|NA|TRBD2
TGTGCCATCTCGGGCGGGGGGGCGGATCGGCAGTTCTTC
CAISGGGADRQFF
>TRBJ1-6|TRBV5-1|few|NA
TGCGCCAGCAGCCCCCCGGGGGCCGTGGGCACACCCCTCCACTTT
CASSPPGAVGTPLHF
>TRBJ2-7|TRBV10-3|few|NA
TGTGCCACCGATGACAGACGGTCCTACGAGCAGTACTTC
CATDDRRSYEQYF
>TRBJ2-3|TRBV20-1|NA|TRBD2
TGCAGTGCTAGTAGCGGGGGGGCAGCAGATACGCAGTATTTT
CSASSGGAADTQYF
>TRBJ2-7|TRBV29-1|few|NA
TGCAGCGTTGTCCAGCTTACCTACGAGCAGTACTTC
CSVVQLTYEQYF
>TRBJ2-1|TRBV20-1|many|NA
TGCAGTGCTCCACAACTAGCCGCCGCCTACAATGAGCAGTTCTTC
CSAPQLAAAYNEQFF
>TRBJ1-1|TRBV5-1|NA|NA
TGCGCCAGCAGCCCTGCCGTGGGAGGGGAGAACACTGAAGCTTTCTTT
CASSPAVGGENTEAFF
>TRBJ2-7|TRBV6-1|NA|TRBD1
TGTGCCAGCAGAGAGACAGGGGGCTCATACTACGAGCAGTACTTC
CASRETGGSYYEQYF
>TRBJ1-2|TRBV5-5|NA|TRBD1
TGTGCCGGCAGCCCTCCAGGACAGGGGACCTATGGCTACACCTTC
CAGSPPGQGTYGYTF
>TRBJ1-2|TRBV29-1|few|TRBD1
TGCAGCGCCCGAGGGGGCAGCTCTAACTATGGCTACACCTTC
CSARGGSSNYGYTF
>TRBJ2-5|TRBV12-3/TRBV12-4|many|NA
TGTGCCAGCAGTTTTGAATCCGGGGAGACCCAGTACTTC
CASSFESGETQYF
>TRBJ1-4|TRBV7-9|NA|NA
TGTGCCAGCAGCTTCGGACAGTCGGACCCCGCCAGCGAAAAACTGTTTTTT
CASSFGQSDPASEKLFF
>TRBJ1-6|TRBV10-3|NA|NA
TGTGCCATCAGTGAACAAGACTCCTATAATTCACCCCTCCACTTT
CAISEQDSYNSPLHF
>TRBJ2-3|TRBV5-5|NA|TRBD2
TGTGCCAGCAGCCTGGTCTCGGGGACTAGAACAGATACGCAGTATTTT
CASSLVSGTRTDTQYF
>TRBJ2-1|TRBV2|few|TRBD2
TGTGCCAGCAGTGGGAGCGGGGGGCTCAATGAGCAGTTCTTC
CASSGSGGLNEQFF
>TRBJ1-6|TRBV20-1|NA|NA
TGCAGTGCTAGATACCGACCAGCCGCCACCCTCCACTTT
CSARYRPAATLHF
>TRBJ1-1|TRBV5-6|NA|TRBD1
TGTGCCAGCAGCTTCCGGGACAGGGGCTTCCGGAACACTGAAGCTTTCTTT
CASSFRDRGFRNTEAFF
>TRBJ2-3|TRBV7-2|NA|TRBD2
TGTGCCAGCAGCCTGGCGGGAGCGGGGGGAGATACGCAGTATTTT
CASSLAGAGGDTQYF
>TRBJ1-2|TRBV4-2|NA|TRBD1
TGTGCCAGCAGCCAAGATAGGAGGGGGCAAGGCTACACCTTC
CASSQDRRGQGYTF
>TRBJ2-6|TRBV9|NA|NA
TGTGCCAGCAGCGTAGTTGCAGTTTTCTCTGGGGCCAACGTCCTGACTTTC
CASSVVAVFSGANVLTF
>TRBJ2-5|TRBV20-1|NA|NA
TGCAGTGCTACCCACCCGACAGAGGCAGGAGAGACCCAGTACTTC
CSATHPTEAGETQYF
>TRBJ2-4|TRBV7-9|NA|NA
TGTGCCAGCAGCTTCGGGGGAAACAAAAACATTCAGTACTTC
CASSFGGNKNIQYF
>TRBJ2-3|TRBV10-3|NA|NA
TGTGCCATCAGTGTGGTGGGAGATACGCAGTATTTT
CAISVVGDTQYF